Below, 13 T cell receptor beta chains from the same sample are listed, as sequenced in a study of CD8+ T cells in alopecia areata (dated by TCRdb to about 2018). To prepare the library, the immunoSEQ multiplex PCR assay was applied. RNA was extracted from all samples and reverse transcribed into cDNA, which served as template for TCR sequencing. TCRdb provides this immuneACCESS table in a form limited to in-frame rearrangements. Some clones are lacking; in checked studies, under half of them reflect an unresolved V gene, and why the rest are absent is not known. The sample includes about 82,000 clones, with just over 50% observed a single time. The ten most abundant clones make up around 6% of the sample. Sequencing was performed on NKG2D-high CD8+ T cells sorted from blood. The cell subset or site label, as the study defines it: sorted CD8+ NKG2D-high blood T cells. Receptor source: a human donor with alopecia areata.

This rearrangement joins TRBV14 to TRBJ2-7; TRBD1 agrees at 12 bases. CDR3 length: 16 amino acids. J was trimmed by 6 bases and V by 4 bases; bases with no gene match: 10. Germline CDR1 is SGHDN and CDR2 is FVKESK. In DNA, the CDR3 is TGTGCCAGCAGCCCTCGGGGGGGACAGGGGGCTCTCGAGCAGTACTTC. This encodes CASSPRGGQGALEQYF.

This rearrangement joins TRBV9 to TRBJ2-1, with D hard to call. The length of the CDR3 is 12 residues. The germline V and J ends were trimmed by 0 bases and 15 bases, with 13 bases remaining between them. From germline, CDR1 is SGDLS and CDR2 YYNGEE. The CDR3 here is CASSVEGSDWFF. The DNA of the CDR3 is TGTGCCAGCAGCGTAGAAGGGTCTGATTGGTTCTTC.

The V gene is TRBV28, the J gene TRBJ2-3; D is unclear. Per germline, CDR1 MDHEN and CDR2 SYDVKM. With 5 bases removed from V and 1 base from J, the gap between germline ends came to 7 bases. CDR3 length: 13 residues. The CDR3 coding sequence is TGTGCCAGCAGTAAATCTGGCACAGATACGCAGTATTTT. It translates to CASSKSGTDTQYF. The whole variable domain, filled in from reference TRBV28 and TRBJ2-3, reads DVKVTQSSRYLVKRTGEKVFLECVQDMDHENMFWYRQDPGLGLRLIYFSYDVKMKEKGDIPEGYSVSREKKERFSLILESASTNQTSMYLCASSKSGTDTQYFGPGTRLTVL.

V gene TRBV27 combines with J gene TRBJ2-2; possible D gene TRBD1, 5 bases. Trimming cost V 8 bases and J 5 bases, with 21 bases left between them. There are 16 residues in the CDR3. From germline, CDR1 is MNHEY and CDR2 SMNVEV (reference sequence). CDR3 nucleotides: TGTGCCAGCGGACCATCACAGGCCATAAGAACCGGGGAGCTGTTTTTT. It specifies CASGPSQAIRTGELFF.

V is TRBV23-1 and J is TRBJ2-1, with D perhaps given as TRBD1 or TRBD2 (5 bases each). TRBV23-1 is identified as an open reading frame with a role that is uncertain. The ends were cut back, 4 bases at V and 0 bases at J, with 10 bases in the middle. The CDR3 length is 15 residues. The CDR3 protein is CASSPGPLSYNEQFF. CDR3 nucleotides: TGCGCCAGCAGTCCGGGACCACTCTCCTACAATGAGCAGTTCTTC.

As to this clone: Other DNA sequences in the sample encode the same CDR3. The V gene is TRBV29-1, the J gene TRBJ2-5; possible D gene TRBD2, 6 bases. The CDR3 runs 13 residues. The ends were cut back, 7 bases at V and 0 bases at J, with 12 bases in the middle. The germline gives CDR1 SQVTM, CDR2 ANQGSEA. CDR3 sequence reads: CSAPGRYQETQYF. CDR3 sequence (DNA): TGCAGCGCCCCGGGGAGGTACCAAGAGACCCAGTACTTC.

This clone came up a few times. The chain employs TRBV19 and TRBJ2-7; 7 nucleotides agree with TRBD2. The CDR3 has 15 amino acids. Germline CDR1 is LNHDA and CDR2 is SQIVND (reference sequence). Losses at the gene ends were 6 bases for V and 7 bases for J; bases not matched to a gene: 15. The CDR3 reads CASSPVGGTLREQYF. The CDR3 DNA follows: TGTGCCAGTAGCCCCGTCGGGGGGACCTTGAGGGAGCAGTACTTC.

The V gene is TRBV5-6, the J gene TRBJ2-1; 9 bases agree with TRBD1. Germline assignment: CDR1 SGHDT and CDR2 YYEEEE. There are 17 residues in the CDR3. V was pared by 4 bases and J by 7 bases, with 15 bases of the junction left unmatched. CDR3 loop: CASSTIWTGELGNEQFF. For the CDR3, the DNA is TGTGCCAGCAGCACCATATGGACAGGGGAATTGGGGAATGAGCAGTTCTTC. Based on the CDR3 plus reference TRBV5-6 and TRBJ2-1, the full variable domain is DAGVTQSPTHLIKTRGQQVTLRCSPKSGHDTVSWYQQALGQGPQFIFQYYEEEERQRGNFPDRFSGHQFPNYSSELNVNALLLGDSALYLCASSTIWTGELGNEQFFGPGTRLTVL.

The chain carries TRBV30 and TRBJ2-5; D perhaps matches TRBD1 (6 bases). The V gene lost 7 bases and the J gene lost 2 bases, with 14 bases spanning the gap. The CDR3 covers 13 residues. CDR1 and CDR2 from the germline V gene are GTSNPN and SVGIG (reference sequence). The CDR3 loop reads CALWGQVQETQYF. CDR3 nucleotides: TGTGCCTTATGGGGGCAGGTACAAGAGACCCAGTACTTC.

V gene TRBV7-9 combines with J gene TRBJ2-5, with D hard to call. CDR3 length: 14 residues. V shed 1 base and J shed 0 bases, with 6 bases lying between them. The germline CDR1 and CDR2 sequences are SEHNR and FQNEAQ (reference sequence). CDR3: CASSLDLHQETQYF. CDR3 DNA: TGTGCCAGCAGCTTAGATTTGCACCAAGAGACCCAGTACTTC. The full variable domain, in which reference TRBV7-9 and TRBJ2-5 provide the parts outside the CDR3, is DTGVSQNPRHKITKRGQNVTFRCDPISEHNRLYWYRQTLGQGPEFLTYFQNEAQLEKSRLLSDRFSAERPKGSFSTLEIQRTEQGDSAMYLCASSLDLHQETQYFGPGTRLLVL.

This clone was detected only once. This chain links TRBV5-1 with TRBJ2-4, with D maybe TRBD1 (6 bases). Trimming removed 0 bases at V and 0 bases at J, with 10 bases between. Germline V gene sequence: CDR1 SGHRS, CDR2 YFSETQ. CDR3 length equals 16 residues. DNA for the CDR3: TGCGCCAGCAGCTTGGGGACAGACCTAGCCAAAAACATTCAGTACTTC. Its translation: CASSLGTDLAKNIQYF. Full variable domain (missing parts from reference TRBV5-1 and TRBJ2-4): KAGVTQTPRYLIKTRGQQVTLSCSPISGHRSVSWYQQTPGQGLQFLFEYFSETQRNKGNFPGRFSGRQFSNSRSEMNVSTLELGDSALYLCASSLGTDLAKNIQYFGAGTRLSVL.

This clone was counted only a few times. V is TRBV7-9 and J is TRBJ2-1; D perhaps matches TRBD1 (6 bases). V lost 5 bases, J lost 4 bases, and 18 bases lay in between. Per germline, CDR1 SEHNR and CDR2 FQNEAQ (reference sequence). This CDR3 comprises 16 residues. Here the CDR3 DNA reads TGTGCCAGCAGCCGGGAAGGACAGTTAGGATACAATGAGCAGTTCTTC. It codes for CASSREGQLGYNEQFF.

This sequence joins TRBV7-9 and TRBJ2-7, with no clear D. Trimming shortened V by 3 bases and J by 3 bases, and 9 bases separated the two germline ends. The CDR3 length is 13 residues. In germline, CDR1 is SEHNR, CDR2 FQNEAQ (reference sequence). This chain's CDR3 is CASSFGTFYEQYF. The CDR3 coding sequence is TGTGCCAGCAGCTTCGGAACCTTCTACGAGCAGTACTTC.